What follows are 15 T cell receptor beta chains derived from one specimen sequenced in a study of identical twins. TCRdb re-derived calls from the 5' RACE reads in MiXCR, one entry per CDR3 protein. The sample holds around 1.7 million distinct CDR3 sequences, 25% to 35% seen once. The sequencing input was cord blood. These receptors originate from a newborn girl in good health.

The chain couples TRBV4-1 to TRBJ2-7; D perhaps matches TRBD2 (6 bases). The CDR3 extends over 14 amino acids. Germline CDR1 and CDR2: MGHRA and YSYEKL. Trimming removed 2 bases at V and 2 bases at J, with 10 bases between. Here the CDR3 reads CASSQQAGPYEQYF. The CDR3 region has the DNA TGCGCCAGCAGCCAACAAGCGGGCCCCTACGAGCAGTACTTC.

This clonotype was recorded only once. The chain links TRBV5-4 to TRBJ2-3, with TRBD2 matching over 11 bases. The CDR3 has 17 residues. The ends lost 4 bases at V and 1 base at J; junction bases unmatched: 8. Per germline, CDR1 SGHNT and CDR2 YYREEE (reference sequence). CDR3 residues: CASSRGTSGWGTDTQYF. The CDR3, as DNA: TGTGCCAGCAGCCGCGGGACTAGCGGATGGGGCACAGATACGCAGTATTTT.

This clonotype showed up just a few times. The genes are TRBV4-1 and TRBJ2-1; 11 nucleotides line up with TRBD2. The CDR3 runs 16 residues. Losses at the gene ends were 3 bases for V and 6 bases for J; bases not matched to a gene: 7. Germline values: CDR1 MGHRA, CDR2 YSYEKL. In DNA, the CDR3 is TGCGCCAGCAGCCAGGTTCTAGCGGGGGGCCGCAATGAGCAGTTCTTC. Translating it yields CASSQVLAGGRNEQFF.

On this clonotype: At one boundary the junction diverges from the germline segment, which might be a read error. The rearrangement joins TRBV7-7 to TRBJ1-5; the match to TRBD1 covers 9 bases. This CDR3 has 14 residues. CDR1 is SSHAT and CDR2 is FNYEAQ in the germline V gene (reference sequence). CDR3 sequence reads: CASSLGTGYQPQHF. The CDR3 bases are TGTGCTAGCAGCCTCGGGACAGGGTATCAGCCCCAGCATTTT.

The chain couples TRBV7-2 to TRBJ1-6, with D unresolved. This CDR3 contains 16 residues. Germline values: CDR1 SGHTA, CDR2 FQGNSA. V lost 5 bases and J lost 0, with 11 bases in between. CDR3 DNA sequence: TGTGCCAGCAGCCACCCGGAGAGCTCCTATAATTCACCCCTCCACTTT. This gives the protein CASSHPESSYNSPLHF.

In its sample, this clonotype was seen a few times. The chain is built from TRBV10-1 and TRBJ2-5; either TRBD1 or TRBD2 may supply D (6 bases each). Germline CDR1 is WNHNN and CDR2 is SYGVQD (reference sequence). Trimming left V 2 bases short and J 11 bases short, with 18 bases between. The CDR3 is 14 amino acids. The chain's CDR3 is CASSEGGPGYQQYF. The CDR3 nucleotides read TGCGCCAGCAGTGAGGGGGGGCCAGGCTACCAGCAGTACTTC.

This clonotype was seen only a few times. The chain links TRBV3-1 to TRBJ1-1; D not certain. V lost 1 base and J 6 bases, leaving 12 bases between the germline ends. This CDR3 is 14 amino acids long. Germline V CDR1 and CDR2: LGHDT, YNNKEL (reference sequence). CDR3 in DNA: TGTGCCAGCAGCCAAGGCGCCCCTGGGGCTGAAGCTTTCTTT. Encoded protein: CASSQGAPGAEAFF.

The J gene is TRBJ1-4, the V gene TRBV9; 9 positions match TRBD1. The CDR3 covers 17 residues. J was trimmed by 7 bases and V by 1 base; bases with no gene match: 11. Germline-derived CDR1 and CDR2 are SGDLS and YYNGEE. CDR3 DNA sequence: TGTGCCAGCAGCGTACAGTTCTCCGGACAGGGGATTGAAAAACTGTTTTTT. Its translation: CASSVQFSGQGIEKLFF.

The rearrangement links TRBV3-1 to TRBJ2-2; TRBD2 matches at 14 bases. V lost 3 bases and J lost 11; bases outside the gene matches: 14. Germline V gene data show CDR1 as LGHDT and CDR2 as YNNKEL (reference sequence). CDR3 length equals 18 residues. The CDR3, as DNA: TGTGCCAGCAGCCAGGGAACGGCCGGGACTAGCGGGAGCAGAGAGCTGTTTTTT. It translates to CASSQGTAGTSGSRELFF.

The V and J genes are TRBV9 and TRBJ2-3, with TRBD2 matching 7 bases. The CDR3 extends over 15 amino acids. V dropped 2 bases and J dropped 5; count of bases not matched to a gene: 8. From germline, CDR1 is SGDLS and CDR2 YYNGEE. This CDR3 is CASSVPRGGGDTQYF. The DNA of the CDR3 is TGTGCCAGCAGCGTTCCACGCGGGGGAGGAGATACGCAGTATTTT.

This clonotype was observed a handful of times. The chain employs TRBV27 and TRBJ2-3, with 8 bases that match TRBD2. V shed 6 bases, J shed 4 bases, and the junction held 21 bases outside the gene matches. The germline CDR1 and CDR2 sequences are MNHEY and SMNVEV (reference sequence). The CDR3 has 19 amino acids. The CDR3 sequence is CASSRLYVLAGNGADTQYF. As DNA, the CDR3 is TGTGCCAGCAGCCGTTTATATGTCTTAGCGGGAAATGGGGCAGATACGCAGTATTTT.

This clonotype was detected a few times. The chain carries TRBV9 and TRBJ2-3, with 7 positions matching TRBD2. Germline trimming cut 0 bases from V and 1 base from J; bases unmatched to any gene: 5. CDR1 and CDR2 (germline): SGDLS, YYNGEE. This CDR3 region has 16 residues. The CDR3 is CASSVGGLRGTDTQYF. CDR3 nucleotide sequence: TGTGCCAGCAGCGTAGGGGGACTAAGGGGCACAGATACGCAGTATTTT.

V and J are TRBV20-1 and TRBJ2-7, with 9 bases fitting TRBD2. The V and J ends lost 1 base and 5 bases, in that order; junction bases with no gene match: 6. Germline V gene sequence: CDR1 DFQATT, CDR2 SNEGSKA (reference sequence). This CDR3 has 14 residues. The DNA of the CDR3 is TGCAGTGCTAGAGGGCTAGCGGGATCGCACGAGCAGTACTTC. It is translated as CSARGLAGSHEQYF.

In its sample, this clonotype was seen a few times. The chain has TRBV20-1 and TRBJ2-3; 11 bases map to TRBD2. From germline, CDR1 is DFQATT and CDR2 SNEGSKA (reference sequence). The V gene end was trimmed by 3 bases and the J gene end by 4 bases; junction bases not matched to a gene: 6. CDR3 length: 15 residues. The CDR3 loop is CSARLLAGGADTQYF. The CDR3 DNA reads TGCAGTGCTAGGCTTCTAGCGGGAGGCGCAGATACGCAGTATTTT.

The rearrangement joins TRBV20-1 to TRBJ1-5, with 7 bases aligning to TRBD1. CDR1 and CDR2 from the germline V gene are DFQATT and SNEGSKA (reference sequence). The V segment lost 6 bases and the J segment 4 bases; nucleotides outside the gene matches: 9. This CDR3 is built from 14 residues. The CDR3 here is CSANDRVGNQPQHF. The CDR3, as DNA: TGCAGTGCCAATGACAGGGTAGGGAATCAGCCCCAGCATTTT.